The source of this T cell receptor beta chain is a study of ipilimumab plus nivolumab after autologous stem cell transplantation. Here immunoSEQ multiplex PCR was the method, and the copy in TCRdb shows in-frame clones only, minus some. The table lists tens of thousands of clones, almost 95% of them singletons. Dosing: nivolumab 3 mg/kg IV, weeks 1, 4, 7, 10, then every two weeks to week 26. The sequence was collected from a male donor with multiple myeloma. The source was PBMCs, collected in a trial of ipilimumab plus nivolumab as post-transplant consolidation.

The CDR3 DNA follows: TGTGCCAGCTCACCAGTCTCGAGCTCTGGAAACACCATATATTTT. It is translated as CASSPVSSSGNTIYF. The chain combines TRBV18 with TRBJ1-3; D is ambiguous. This CDR3 spans 15 amino acids. Germline CDR1 is KGHSH and CDR2 is LQKENI. V shed 2 bases and J shed 0 bases, with 8 bases lying between them.